This T cell receptor beta chain was observed in a study of T-cell memory formation after mild COVID-19. Regarding the study as a whole: For contracting clones, CD4+ ones sat mainly in CM and EM, CD8+ in EMRA.

TCRdb re-called the 5' RACE reads through MiXCR, storing one row per CDR3 protein. The sample consists of over 350,000 distinct CDR3 sequences, about 17% of them appearing once. Germline V gene data show CDR1 as KGHDR and CDR2 as SFDVKD. The trim removed 3 bases at V and 4 bases at J, leaving 10 bases unmatched. CDR3 size: 17 residues. With respect to this clonotype: Antigen unknown.

The sequenced sample was PBMCs or a T cell subset sorted from them (not recorded which). The TCR sequence derives from a man younger than 35 who had mild COVID-19 (a few samples of this study predate the infection). Cell type and time point are not known. V and J are TRBV24-1 and TRBJ2-5; TRBD2 matches at 10 bases. The CDR3 DNA is TGTGCCACCAGTGATCTACCCGGGACTAGCGAGCTAGAGACCCAGTACTTC. It codes for CATSDLPGTSELETQYF.